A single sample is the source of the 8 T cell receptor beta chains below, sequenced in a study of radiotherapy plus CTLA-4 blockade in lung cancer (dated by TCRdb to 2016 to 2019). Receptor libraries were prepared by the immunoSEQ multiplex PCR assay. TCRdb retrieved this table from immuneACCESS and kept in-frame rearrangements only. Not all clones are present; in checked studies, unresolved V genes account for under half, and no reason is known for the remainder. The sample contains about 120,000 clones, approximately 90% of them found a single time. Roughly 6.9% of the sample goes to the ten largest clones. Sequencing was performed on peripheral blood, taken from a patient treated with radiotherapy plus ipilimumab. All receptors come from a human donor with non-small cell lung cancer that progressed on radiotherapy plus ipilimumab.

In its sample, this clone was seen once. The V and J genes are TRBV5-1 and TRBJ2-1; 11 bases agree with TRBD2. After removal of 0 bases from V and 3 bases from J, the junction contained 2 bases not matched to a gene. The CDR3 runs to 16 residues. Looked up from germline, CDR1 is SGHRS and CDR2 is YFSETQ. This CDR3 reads CASSLVGTSGYNEQFF. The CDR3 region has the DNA TGCGCCAGCAGCTTGGTGGGGACTAGCGGCTACAATGAGCAGTTCTTC.

The CDR3 protein is CASSSRDTYEQYF. The CDR3 nucleotides read TGTGCCAGCAGCTCCCGGGACACCTACGAGCAGTACTTC. The V call is TRBV7-3, the J call TRBJ2-7; possibly TRBD1 for D (6 bases). Trimming cost V 4 bases and J 2 bases, with 9 bases left between them. Germline V gene sequence: CDR1 SGHTA, CDR2 FQGTGA. The CDR3 runs to 13 residues. Based on the CDR3 plus reference TRBV7-3 and TRBJ2-7, the full variable domain is GAGVSQTPSNKVTEKGKYVELRCDPISGHTALYWYRQSLGQGPEFLIYFQGTGAADDSGLPNDRFFAVRPEGSVSTLKIQRTERGDSAVYLCASSSRDTYEQYFGPGTRLTVT.

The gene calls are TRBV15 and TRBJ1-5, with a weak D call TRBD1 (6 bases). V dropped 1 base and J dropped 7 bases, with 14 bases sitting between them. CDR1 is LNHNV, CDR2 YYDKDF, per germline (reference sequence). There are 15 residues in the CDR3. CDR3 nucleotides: TGTGCCACCAGCAGAGTAAGGGGGGCAGGACAGCCCCAGCATTTT. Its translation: CATSRVRGAGQPQHF.

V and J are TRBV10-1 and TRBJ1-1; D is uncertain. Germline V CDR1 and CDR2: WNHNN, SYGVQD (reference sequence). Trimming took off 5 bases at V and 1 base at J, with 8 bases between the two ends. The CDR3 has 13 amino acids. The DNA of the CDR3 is TGCGCCAGCAGTTTACAAGAGAACACTGAAGCTTTCTTT. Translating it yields CASSLQENTEAFF.

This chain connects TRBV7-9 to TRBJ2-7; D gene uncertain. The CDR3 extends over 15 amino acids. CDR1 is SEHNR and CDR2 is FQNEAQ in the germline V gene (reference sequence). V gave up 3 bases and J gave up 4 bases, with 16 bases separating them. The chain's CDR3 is CASSFSFGERYEQYF. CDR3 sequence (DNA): TGTGCCAGCAGCTTCTCCTTCGGTGAGAGGTACGAGCAGTACTTC.

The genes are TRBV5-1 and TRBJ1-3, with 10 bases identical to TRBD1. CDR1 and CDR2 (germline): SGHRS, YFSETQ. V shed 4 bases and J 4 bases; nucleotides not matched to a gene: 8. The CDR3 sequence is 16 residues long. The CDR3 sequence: CASSAHRTGGGNTIYF. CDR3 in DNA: TGCGCCAGCAGCGCCCATAGGACAGGGGGAGGAAACACCATATATTTT.

The CDR3 is CASSESSSYNSPLHF. As DNA, the CDR3 is TGTGCCAGCAGTGAGTCGAGCTCCTATAATTCACCCCTCCACTTT. V and J are TRBV6-1 and TRBJ1-6; D gene unclear. Per the germline V gene, CDR1 is MNHNS and CDR2 is SASEGT. Trimming pared 3 bases from V and 0 bases from J, leaving 6 bases between. This CDR3 has 15 residues.

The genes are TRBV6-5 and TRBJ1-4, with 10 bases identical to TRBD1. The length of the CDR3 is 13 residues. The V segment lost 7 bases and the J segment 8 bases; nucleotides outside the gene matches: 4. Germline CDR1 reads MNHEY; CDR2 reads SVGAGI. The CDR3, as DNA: TGTGCCAGCAAGACAGGGGGCCGAGAAAAACTGTTTTTT. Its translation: CASKTGGREKLFF.